Reported below is one T cell receptor beta chain. Its antigen is still unknown. This sample stems from a study of cytomegalovirus exposure and HLA in healthy donors. Study-level background: One earlier analysis, a look at about 179 million T cells, found about 110 million unique TCR beta sequences.

The PCR ran on 60 Vbeta and 13 Jbeta primers. Measured with immunoSEQ multiplex PCR; TCRdb has only the in-frame clones, and not every one. The sample includes over 110,000 clones, 82% of them seen just once. Germline values: CDR1 KGHSH, CDR2 LQKENI. The CDR3 covers 12 residues. Losses at the gene ends were 6 bases for V and 12 bases for J; bases not matched to a gene: 5. General study findings and limits: It was reported that the classifier diagnosed cytomegalovirus status with high specificity and sensitivity in both the original and validation cohorts. The authors reported that TCR beta sequences could predict HLA-A and HLA-B alleles. These predictions were accurate for most subjects in the first cohort.

The V call is TRBV18, the J call TRBJ1-4; 9 positions agree with TRBD1. The sequencing sample was made of PBMCs. The sequence came from a male donor in good health and CMV-seronegative. This chain's CDR3 is CASSPTGGELFF. In DNA form, the CDR3 reads TGTGCCAGCTCCCCGACAGGGGGGGAACTGTTTTTT.